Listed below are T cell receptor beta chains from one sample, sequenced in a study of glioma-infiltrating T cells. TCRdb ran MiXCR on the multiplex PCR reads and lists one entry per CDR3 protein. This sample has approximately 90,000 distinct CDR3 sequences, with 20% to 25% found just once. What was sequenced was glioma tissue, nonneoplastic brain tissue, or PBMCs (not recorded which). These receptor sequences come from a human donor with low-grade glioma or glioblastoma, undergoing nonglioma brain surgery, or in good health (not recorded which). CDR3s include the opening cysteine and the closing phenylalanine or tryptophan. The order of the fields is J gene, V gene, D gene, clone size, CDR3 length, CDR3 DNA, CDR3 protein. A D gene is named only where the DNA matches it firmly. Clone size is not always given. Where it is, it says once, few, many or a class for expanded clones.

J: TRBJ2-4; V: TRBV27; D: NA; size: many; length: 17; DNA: TGTGCCAGCACCCAGGACGGATCCTCCTTAGCCAAAAACATTCAGTACTTC; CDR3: CASTQDGSSLAKNIQYF
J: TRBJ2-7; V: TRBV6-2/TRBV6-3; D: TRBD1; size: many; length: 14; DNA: TGTGCCAGCAACGCAGGGGGCCGGTGGAACGAGCAGTACTTC; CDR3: CASNAGGRWNEQYF
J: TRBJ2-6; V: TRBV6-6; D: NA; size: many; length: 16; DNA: TGTGCCAGCAGTTACAACGGGGATACTGGGGCCAACGTCCTGACTTTC; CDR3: CASSYNGDTGANVLTF
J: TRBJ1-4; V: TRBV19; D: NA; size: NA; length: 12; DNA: TGTGCCAGTAACCAACAGAATGAAAAACTGTTTTTT; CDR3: CASNQQNEKLFF
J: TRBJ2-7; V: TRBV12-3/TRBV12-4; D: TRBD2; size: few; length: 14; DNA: TGTGCCAGCAGGCTGACTAGCGGGAGATACGAGCAGTACTTC; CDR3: CASRLTSGRYEQYF
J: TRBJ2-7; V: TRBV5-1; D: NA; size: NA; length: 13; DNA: TGCGCCAGCACCCAGGACGGAAGATACGAGCAGTACTTC; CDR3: CASTQDGRYEQYF
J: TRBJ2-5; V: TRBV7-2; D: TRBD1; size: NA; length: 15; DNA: TGTGCCAGCAGCTTGGGGACAGGGGCGAAAGAGACCCAGTACTTC; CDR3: CASSLGTGAKETQYF
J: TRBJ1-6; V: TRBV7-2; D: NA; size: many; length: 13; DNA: TGTGCCAGCAGCTTAGGGGGGGGCTCACCCCTCCACTTT; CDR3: CASSLGGGSPLHF
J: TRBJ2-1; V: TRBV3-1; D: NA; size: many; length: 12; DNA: TGTGCCAGCAGCCAAGTTAGCAATGAGCAGTTCTTC; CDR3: CASSQVSNEQFF
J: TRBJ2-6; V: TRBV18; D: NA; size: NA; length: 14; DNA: TGTGCCAGCTCACCAGGGGTAGGGGCCAACGTCCTGACTTTC; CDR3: CASSPGVGANVLTF
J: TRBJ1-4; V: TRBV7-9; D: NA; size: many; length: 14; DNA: TGTGCCAGCAGCTTATCAGGGGACGGCGAAAAACTGTTTTTT; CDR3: CASSLSGDGEKLFF
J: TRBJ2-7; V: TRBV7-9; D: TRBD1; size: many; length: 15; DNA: TGTGCCAGCAGCATCCGGGACAGGGGATCCCACGAGCAGTACTTC; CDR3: CASSIRDRGSHEQYF
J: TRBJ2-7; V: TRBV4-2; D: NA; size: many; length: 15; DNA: TGTGCCAGCAGCCAAGAACGGGCAGGGTCCTACGAGCAGTACTTC; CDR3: CASSQERAGSYEQYF
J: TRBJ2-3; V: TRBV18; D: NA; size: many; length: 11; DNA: TGTGCCAGCTCACCATCAGATACGCAGTATTTT; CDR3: CASSPSDTQYF
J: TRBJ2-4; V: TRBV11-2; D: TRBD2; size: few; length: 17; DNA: TGTGCCAGCTCAGCCCGCGGGGGGCCCCTAGCCAAAAACATTCAGTACTTC; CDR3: CASSARGGPLAKNIQYF
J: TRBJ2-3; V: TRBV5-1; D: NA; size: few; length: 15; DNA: TGCGCCAGCACCCCCTGGACAACTAGCACAGATACGCAGTATTTT; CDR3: CASTPWTTSTDTQYF
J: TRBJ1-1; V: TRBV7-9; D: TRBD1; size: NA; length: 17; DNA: TGTGCCAGCAGCCGCCCTGGGACAGGGGTTCAGAACACTGAAGCTTTCTTT; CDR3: CASSRPGTGVQNTEAFF
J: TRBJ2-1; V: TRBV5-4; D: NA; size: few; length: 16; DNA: TGTGCCAGCAGCTTGTCGTCGGGAGTGGGGTACAATGAGCAGTTCTTC; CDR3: CASSLSSGVGYNEQFF
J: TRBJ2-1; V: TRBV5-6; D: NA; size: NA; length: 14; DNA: TGTGCCAGCAGCTCTTGGACTGTGCCCTACGAGCAGTTCTTC; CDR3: CASSSWTVPYEQFF
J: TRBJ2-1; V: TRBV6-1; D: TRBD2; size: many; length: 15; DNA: TGTGCCAGCACCATAATAGCGGGAAACTACAATGAGCAGTTCTTC; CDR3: CASTIIAGNYNEQFF
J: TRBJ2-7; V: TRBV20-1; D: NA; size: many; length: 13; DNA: TGCAGTGCTCCGGGACTGAGCTCCTACGAGCAGTACTTC; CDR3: CSAPGLSSYEQYF
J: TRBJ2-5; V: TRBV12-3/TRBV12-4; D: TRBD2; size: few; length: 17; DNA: TGTGCCAGCAGTCCGGGGGGGACTAGCGGTTACGAAGAGACCCAGTACTTC; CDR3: CASSPGGTSGYEETQYF
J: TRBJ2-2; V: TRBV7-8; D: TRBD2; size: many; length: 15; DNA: TGTGCCAGCAGCTTAGTGACTAGCGACACCGGGGAGCTGTTTTTT; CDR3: CASSLVTSDTGELFF
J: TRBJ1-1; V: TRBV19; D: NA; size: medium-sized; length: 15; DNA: TGTGCCAGTAGTATACTGTGGTCGACGAGGACTGAAGCTTTCTTT; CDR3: CASSILWSTRTEAFF
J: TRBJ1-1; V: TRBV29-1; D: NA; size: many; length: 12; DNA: TGCAGCGTTGGATCAGCGGCGGGGGAGGCTTTCTTT; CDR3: CSVGSAAGEAFF
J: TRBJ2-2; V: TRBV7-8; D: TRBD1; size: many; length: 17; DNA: TGTGCCAGCAGCCGATCCGGGACAGGGAAAGCACCCGGGGAGCTGTTTTTT; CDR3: CASSRSGTGKAPGELFF
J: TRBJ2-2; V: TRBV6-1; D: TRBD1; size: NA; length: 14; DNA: TGTGCCAGCAGGGACAGGGGGCACACCGGGGAGCTGTTTTTT; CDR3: CASRDRGHTGELFF
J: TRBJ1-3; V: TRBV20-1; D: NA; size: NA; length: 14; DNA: TGCAGTGCTAGGCTCTCGGGCTCTGGAAAGACCGTATATTTT; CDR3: CSARLSGSGKTVYF
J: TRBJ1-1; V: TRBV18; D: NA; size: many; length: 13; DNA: TGTGCCAGCTCATCTCGGTTGGACACTGAAGCTTTCTTT; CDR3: CASSSRLDTEAFF
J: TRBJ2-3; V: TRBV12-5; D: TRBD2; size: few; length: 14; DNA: TGTGCTAGTGCCCCCGGACTAGCGACCGATACGCAGTATTTT; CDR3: CASAPGLATDTQYF
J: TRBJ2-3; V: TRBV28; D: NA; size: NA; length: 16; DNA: TGTGCCAGCAGTACGCAGCGAGGGCTAAGCACAGATACGCAGTATTTT; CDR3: CASSTQRGLSTDTQYF
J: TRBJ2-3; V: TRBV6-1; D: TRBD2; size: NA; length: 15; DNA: TGTGCCAGCAGCTTCGGACTAGCCCACACAGATACACAGTATTTT; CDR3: CASSFGLAHTDTQYF
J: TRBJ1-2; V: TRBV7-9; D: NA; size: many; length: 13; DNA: TGTGCCAGCAGCTTAGACAGCCAGTATGGCTACACCTTC; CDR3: CASSLDSQYGYTF
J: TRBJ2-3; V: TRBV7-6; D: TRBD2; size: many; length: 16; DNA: TGTGCCAGCAGCGAGGGGACTAGCGGTTTCACAGATACGCAGTATTTT; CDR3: CASSEGTSGFTDTQYF
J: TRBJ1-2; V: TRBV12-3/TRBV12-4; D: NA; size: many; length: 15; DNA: TGTGCCAGCAGTTTCATGGCCACCGCTAACTATGGCTACACCTTC; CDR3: CASSFMATANYGYTF
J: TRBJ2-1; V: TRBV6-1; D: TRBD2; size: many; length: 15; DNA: TGTGCCAGCAGTCCCGCCACCGGGGGGGCGGATGAGCAGTTCTTC; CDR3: CASSPATGGADEQFF
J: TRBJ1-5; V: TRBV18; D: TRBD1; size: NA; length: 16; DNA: TGTGCCAGCTCACCCCAGGGGGGGGCGAGCAATCAGCCCCAGCATTTT; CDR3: CASSPQGGASNQPQHF
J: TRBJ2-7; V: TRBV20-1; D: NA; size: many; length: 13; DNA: TGCAGTGCTAGGAGGCCAGGGACGTACGAGCAGTACTTC; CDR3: CSARRPGTYEQYF
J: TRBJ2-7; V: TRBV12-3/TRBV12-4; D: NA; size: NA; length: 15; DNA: TGTGCCAGCAGCCTCCACCCCGAAGGGACCTACGAGCAGTACTTC; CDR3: CASSLHPEGTYEQYF
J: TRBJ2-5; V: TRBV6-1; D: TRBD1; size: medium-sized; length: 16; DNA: TGTGCCAGCAGTTCACCGGGACAGTATTGGGGAGAGACCCAGTACTTC; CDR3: CASSSPGQYWGETQYF
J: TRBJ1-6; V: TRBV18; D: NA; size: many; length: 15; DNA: TGTGCCAGCTCGCGTACAGGGATGAGGAATTCACCCCTCCACTTT; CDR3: CASSRTGMRNSPLHF
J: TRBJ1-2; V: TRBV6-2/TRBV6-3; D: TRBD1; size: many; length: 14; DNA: TGTGCCAGCAGTTGGGACAGGATAAACTATGGCTACACCTTC; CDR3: CASSWDRINYGYTF
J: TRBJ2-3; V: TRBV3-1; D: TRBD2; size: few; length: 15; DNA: TGTGCCAGCAGCTCCGGGACTATCCGCACAGATACGCAGTATTTT; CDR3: CASSSGTIRTDTQYF
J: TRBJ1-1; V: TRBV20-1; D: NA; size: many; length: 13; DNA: TGCAGTGCTAGAGATCCAGGAAAGACTGAAGCTTTCTTT; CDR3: CSARDPGKTEAFF
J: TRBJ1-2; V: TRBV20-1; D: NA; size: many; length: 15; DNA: TGCAGTGCTAGAGCCGGGACCACCGTTTATAGTGGCTACACCTTC; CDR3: CSARAGTTVYSGYTF
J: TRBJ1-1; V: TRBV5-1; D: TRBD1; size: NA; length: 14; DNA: TGCGCCAGCAGCACCGACAGGGAAGACACTGAAGCTTTCTTT; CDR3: CASSTDREDTEAFF
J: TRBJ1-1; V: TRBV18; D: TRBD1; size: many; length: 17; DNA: TGTGCCAGCTCACCCCTCCGACAGGGGGCGACGAACACTGAAGCTTTCTTT; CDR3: CASSPLRQGATNTEAFF
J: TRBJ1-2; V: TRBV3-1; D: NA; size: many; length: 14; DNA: TGTGCCAGCAGCCAAGTCGGGGTTCAGTCGGGCTACACCTTC; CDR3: CASSQVGVQSGYTF
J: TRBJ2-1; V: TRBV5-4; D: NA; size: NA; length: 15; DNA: TGTGCCAGCCGCCGTGGGGGAGGCGCCATCGGTGAGCAGTTCTTC; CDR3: CASRRGGGAIGEQFF
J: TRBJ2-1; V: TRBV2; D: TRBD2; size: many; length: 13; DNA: TGTGCCAGCAGTGCGGGACTAGCGGGCCCTCAGTTCTTC; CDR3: CASSAGLAGPQFF